These T cell receptor beta chains were read from a single sample in a study of shared clonotypes between healthy human individuals. Sequenced by immunoSEQ multiplex PCR; TCRdb stores in-frame clones only, minus some. The sample shows about 800,000 clones, around 96% of them seen only once. The sample was naive CD8+ T cells sorted from blood. The origin of the receptors is a man aged 25 to 40 in good health. Each CDR3 is given with its conserved first and last residue. Size tells how often a clone was seen (once, few, many) or the class of an expanded clone, and some rows leave it out.

J gene | clone size | V gene | CDR3 protein
TRBJ2-1 | - | TRBV27 | CASSLLRGYNEQFF
TRBJ2-3 | - | TRBV11-3 | CASSPENTDTQYF
TRBJ1-4 | - | TRBV7-9 | CASSPDVSGKNEKLFF
TRBJ2-4 | - | TRBV11-2 | CASSLGPSGSWAKNIQYF
TRBJ2-2 | - | TRBV19 | CASSWYTGELFF
TRBJ2-7 | - | TRBV6-1 | CASSPVVVYEQYF
TRBJ2-7 | - | TRBV5-6 | CASSWGRGTEQYF
TRBJ1-2 | - | TRBV7-9 | CASSSSVHYNYGYTF
TRBJ2-3 | - | TRBV9 | CASSVSTDTQYF
TRBJ2-6 | once | TRBV18 | CASSPPLIGASGANVLTF
TRBJ1-1 | - | TRBV9 | CASSGTGTEAFF
TRBJ2-2 | - | TRBV29-1 | CSVQGTTNTGELFF
TRBJ2-7 | - | TRBV5-4 | CASSFITGQAAYEQYF
TRBJ2-1 | - | TRBV10-3 | CAVGTYNEQFF
TRBJ2-6 | - | TRBV27 | CASSATGSGANVLTF
TRBJ2-7 | - | TRBV7-2 | CASSLAGYSGFEQYF
TRBJ2-1 | - | TRBV29-1 | CSARQGNEQFF
TRBJ2-3 | - | TRBV5-6 | CATDESGRLYPDTQYF
TRBJ1-2 | - | TRBV5-4 | CASSLWDSSYTF
TRBJ2-7 | once | TRBV11-2 | CASSFGTSGRASEQYF
TRBJ2-7 | - | TRBV4-1 | CASSQGPGASYEQYF
TRBJ2-7 | - | TRBV6-4 | CASSVVGARYEQYF
TRBJ1-1 | - | TRBV11-2 | CASSDFDRGTEAFF
TRBJ2-1 | - | TRBV11-3 | CASSARPGLYNEQFF
TRBJ2-2 | - | TRBV7-6 | CASSTHPGAGGSTGELFF
TRBJ2-3 | - | TRBV13 | CASSPDVKAGGSTDTQYF
TRBJ2-7 | - | TRBV9 | CASSPTSGVSYEQYF
TRBJ2-7 | once | TRBV7-9 | CASSKRDAYEQYF
TRBJ2-3 | - | TRBV5-4 | CASSLDRGRTDTQYF
TRBJ2-3 | - | TRBV7-9 | CASSLPTSGFSRDTQYF
TRBJ2-1 | - | TRBV15 | CATSREWTSGSEQFF
TRBJ1-4 | - | TRBV5-4 | CASSLADEKLFF
TRBJ2-1 | - | TRBV4-1 | CASSQVGQSTRLYNEQFF
TRBJ2-2 | - | TRBV5-1 | CASSVDRGYTGELFF
TRBJ2-1 | - | TRBV28 | CASSKRQGAYNEQFF
TRBJ1-1 | - | TRBV6-1 | CASSEPRHKNTEAFF
TRBJ1-1 | few | TRBV6-5 | CASSQSRRDTEAFF
TRBJ2-1 | - | TRBV9 | CASSVGAGVTDEQFF
TRBJ2-2 | - | TRBV7-9 | CASSFYLTGELFF
TRBJ1-5 | - | TRBV5-6 | CASSLSGWSNQPQHF
TRBJ2-1 | - | TRBV12-2 | CASRLEARLAGAYSSYNEQFF
TRBJ2-7 | - | TRBV7-9 | CASSLPPQGPYEQYF
TRBJ2-3 | - | TRBV7-3 | CASSLNGRGTDTQYF
TRBJ2-7 | - | TRBV27 | CASSPLNRALYF
TRBJ2-7 | - | TRBV7-9 | CASSPTGDYEQYF
TRBJ2-1 | - | TRBV10-3 | CAISGDSYNEQFF
TRBJ2-1 | - | TRBV4-1 | CASSQGTGEFDEQFF
TRBJ1-1 | - | TRBV13 | CASFSGNTEAFF
TRBJ2-1 | - | TRBV4-2 | CASSHTLAGGYNEQFF
TRBJ2-1 | - | TRBV4-1 | CASSNGQGVTDEQFF
TRBJ2-7 | - | TRBV19 | CASSIGYEQYF
TRBJ2-7 | - | TRBV27 | CASSPLDYDAYEQYF
TRBJ2-1 | - | TRBV5-1 | CASSYRTGDKFF
TRBJ2-7 | - | TRBV7-9 | CASRTDRGPYEQYF